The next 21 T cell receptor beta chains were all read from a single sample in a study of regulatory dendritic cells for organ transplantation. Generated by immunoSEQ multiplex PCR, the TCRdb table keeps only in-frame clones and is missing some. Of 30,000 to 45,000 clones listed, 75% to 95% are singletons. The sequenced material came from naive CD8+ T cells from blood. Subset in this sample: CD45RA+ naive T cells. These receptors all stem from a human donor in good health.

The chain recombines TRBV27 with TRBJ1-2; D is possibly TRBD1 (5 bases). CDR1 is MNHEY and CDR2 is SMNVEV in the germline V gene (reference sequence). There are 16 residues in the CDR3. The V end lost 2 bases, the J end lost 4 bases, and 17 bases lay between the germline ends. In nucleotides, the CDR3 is TGTGCCAGCAGTTTACAGGGAGGAGGGCAGAGCTATGGCTACACCTTC. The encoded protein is CASSLQGGGQSYGYTF.

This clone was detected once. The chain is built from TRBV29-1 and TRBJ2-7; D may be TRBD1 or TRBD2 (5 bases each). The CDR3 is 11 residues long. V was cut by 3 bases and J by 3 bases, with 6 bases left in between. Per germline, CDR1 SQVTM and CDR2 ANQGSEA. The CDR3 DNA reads TGCAGCGTTGAGAGGGGCTACGAGCAGTACTTC. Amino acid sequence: CSVERGYEQYF.

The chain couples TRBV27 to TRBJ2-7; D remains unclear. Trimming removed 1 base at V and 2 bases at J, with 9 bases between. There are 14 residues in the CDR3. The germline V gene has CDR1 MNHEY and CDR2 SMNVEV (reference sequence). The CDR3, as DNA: TGTGCCAGCAGTTTATTTCTGGGCGCCTACGAGCAGTACTTC. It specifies CASSLFLGAYEQYF.

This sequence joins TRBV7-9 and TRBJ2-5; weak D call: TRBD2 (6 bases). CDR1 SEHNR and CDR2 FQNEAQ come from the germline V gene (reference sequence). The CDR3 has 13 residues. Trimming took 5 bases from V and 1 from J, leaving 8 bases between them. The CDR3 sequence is CASSRGIQETQYF. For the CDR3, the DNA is TGTGCCAGCAGCCGGGGGATCCAAGAGACCCAGTACTTC.

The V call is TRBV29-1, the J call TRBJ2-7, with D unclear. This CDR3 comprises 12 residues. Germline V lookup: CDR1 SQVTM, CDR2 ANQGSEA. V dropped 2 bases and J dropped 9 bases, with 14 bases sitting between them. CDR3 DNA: TGCAGCGTTGAACAAGATCTAGTCGTGCAGTACTTC. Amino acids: CSVEQDLVVQYF.

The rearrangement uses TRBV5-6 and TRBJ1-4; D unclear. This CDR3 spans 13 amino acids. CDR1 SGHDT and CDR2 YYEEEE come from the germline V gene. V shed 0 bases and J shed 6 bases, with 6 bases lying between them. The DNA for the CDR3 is TGTGCCAGCAGCTTGGGAATAGATGAAAAACTGTTTTTT. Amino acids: CASSLGIDEKLFF.

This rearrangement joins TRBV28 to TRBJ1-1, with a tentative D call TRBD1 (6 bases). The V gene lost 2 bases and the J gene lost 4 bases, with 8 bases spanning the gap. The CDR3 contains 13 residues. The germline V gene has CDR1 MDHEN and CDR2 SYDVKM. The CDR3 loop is CASSLPGATEAFF. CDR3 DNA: TGTGCCAGCAGTTTACCAGGGGCCACTGAAGCTTTCTTT.

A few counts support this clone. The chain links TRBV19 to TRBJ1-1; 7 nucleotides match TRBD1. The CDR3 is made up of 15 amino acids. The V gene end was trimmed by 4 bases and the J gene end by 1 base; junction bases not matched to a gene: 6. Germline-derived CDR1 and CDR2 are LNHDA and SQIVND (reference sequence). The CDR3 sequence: CASSRYGTANTEAFF. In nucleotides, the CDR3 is TGTGCCAGTAGTAGGTACGGGACAGCGAACACTGAAGCTTTCTTT.

CDR3 amino acids: CASSPDGTMDNEQFF. The CDR3 DNA sequence: TGCGCCAGCAGCCCCGACGGGACCATGGACAATGAGCAGTTCTTC. J is TRBJ2-1 and V is TRBV4-3; perhaps D is TRBD1 or TRBD2 (5 bases each). V was shortened by 4 bases and J by 5 bases, with 15 bases between the two germline ends. Germline lookup yields CDR1 LGHNA and CDR2 YSLEER. The CDR3 runs 15 residues.

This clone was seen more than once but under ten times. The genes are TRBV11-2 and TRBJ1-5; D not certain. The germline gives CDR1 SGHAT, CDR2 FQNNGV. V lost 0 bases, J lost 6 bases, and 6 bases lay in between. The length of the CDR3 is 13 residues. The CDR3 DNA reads TGTGCCAGCAGCTTAGAGAATGGTCAGCCCCAGCATTTT. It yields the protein CASSLENGQPQHF.

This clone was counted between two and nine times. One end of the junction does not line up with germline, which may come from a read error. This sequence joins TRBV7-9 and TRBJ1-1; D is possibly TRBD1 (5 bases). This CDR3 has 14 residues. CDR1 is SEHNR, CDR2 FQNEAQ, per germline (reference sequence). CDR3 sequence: CASSPVALPGEGFF. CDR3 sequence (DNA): TGTGCCAGCAGCCCCGTAGCCCTCCCGGGGGAAGGTTTCTTT.

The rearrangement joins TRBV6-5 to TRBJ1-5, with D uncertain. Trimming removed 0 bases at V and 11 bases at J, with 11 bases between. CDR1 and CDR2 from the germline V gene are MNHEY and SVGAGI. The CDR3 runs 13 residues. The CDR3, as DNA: TGTGCCAGCAGTTACTCGAGGTCCGCTTCCCAGCATTTT. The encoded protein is CASSYSRSASQHF.

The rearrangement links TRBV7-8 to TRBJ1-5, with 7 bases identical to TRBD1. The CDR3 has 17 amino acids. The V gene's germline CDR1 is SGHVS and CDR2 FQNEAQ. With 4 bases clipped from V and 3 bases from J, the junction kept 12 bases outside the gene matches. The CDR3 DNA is TGTGCCAGCAGCTCCACCCACCTGACAGGGATCAATCAGCCCCAGCATTTT. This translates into CASSSTHLTGINQPQHF.

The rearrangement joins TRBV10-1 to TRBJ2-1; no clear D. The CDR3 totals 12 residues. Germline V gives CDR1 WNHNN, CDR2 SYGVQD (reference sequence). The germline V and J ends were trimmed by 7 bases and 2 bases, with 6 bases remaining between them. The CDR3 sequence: CASTGPYNEQFF. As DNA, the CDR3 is TGCGCCAGCACTGGGCCCTACAATGAGCAGTTCTTC.

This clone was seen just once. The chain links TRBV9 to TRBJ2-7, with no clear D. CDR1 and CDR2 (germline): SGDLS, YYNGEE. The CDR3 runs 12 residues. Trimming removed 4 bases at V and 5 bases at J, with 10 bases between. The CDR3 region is CASSRSFNEQYF. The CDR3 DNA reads TGTGCCAGCAGCCGTAGTTTCAACGAGCAGTACTTC. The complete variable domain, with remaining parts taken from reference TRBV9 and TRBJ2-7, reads DSGVTQTPKHLITATGQRVTLRCSPRSGDLSVYWYQQSLDQGLQFLIQYYNGEERAKGNILERFSAQQFPDLHSELNLSSLELGDSALYFCASSRSFNEQYFGPGTRLTVT.

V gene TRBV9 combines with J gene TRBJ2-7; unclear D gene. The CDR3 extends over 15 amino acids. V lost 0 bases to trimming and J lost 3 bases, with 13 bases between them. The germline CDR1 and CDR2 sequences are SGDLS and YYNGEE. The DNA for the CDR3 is TGTGCCAGCAGCGTAGGGAGCAAACCGTTCTACGAGCAGTACTTC. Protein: CASSVGSKPFYEQYF.

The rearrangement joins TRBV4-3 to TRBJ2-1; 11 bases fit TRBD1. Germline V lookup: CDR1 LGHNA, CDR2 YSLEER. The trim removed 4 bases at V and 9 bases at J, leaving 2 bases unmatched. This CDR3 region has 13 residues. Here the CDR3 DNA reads TGCGCCAGCAGCCTTGGACAGGGGGCTGAGCAGTTCTTC. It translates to CASSLGQGAEQFF.

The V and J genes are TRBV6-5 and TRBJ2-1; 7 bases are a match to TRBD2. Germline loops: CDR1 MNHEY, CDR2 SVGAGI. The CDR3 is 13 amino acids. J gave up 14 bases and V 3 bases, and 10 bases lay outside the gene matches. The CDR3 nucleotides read TGTGCCAGCAGTTATTCCCGGCAGGCGGGGGAGTTCTTC. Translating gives CASSYSRQAGEFF.

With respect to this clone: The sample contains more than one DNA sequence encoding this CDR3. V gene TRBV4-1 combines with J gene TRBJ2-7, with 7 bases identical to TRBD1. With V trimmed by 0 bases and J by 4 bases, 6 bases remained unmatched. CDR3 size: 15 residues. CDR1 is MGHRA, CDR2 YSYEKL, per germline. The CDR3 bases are TGCGCCAGCAGCCAAGAAGGACAGGCAATATACGAGCAGTACTTC. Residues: CASSQEGQAIYEQYF.

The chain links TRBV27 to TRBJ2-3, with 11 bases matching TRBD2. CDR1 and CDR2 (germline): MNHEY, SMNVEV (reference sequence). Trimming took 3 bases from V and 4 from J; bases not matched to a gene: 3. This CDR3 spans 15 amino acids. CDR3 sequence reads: CASSFLLAGADTQYF. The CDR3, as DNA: TGTGCCAGCAGTTTTTTACTAGCGGGGGCAGATACGCAGTATTTT.

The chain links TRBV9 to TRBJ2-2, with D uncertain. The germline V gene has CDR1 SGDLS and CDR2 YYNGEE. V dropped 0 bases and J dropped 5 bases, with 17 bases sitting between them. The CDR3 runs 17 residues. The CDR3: CASSVANYVGRTGELFF. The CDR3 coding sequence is TGTGCCAGCAGCGTAGCCAACTACGTCGGAAGGACCGGGGAGCTGTTTTTT.